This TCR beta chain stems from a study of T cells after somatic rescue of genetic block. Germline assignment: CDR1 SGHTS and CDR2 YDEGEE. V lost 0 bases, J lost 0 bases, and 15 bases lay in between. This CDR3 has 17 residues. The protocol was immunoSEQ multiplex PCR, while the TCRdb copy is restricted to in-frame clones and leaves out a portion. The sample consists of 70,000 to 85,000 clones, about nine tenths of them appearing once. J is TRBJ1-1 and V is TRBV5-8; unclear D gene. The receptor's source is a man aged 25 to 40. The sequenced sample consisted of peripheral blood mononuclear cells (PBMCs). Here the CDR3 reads CASSLVAFWELNTEAFF. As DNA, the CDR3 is TGTGCCAGCAGCTTGGTGGCTTTCTGGGAGCTGAACACTGAAGCTTTCTTT.